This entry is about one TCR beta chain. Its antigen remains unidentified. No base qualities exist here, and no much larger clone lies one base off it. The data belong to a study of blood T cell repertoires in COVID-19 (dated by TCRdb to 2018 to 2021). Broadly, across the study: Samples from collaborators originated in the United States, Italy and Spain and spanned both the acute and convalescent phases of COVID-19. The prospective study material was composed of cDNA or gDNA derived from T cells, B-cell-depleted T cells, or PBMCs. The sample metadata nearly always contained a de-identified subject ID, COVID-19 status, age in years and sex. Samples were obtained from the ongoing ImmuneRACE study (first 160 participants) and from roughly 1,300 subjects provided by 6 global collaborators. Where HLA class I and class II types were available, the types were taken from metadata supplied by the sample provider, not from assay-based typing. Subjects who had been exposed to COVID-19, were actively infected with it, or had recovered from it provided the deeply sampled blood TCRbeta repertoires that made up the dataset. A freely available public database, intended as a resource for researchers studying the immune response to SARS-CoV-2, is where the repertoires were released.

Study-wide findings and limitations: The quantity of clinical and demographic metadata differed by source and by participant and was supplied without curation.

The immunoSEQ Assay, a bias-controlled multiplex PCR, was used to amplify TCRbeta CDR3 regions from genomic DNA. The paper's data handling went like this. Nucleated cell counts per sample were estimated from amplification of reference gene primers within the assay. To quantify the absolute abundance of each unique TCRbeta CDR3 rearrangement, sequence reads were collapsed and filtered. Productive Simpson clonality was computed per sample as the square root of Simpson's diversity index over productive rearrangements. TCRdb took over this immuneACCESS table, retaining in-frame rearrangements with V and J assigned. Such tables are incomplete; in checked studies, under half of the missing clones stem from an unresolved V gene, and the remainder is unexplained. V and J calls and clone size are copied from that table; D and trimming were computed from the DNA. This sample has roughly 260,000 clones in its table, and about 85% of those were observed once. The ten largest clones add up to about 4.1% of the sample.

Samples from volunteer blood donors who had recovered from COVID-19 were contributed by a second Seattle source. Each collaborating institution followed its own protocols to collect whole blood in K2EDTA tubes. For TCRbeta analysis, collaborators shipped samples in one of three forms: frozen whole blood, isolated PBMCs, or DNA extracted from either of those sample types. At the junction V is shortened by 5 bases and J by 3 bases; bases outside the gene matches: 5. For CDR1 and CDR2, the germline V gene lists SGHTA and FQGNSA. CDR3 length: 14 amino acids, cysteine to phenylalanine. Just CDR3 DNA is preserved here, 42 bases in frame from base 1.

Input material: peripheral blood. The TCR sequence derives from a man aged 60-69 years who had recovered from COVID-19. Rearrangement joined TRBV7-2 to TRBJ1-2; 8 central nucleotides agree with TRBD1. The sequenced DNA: TGTGCCAGCAGCCCTTACAGGGGGGACTATGGCTACACCTTC. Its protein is CASSPYRGDYGYTF.